This TCR beta chain was obtained from a study of read filtering for tumor transcriptome and immune sequencing. This clonotype was observed a few times. Its antigen remains unknown. The junction differs from germline at one of its ends, possibly a read error. The library was built from roughly 400 ng RNA with molecular barcoded adaptors for alpha/delta and beta/gamma chains. TCRdb redid the calling of the reads with MiXCR, one entry per CDR3 protein. This table has approximately 140,000 distinct CDR3 sequences, about 12% appearing once. Study-wide findings and caveats: Compared with RNA-seq, IR-seq gave much higher clonotype depth and reliability.

The CDR3 consists of 15 residues. The germline CDR1 and CDR2 sequences are MGHRA and YSYEKL. The source of this sequence is a donor at least 40 years old with multiple myeloma. The chain combines TRBV4-1 with TRBJ2-7; a possible D gene is TRBD2 (6 bases). Sequences were obtained from a population of CD138-negative cells sorted from bone marrow. The DNA of the CDR3 is TGCGCCAGCTCCAGTTCCCGGGACTCCATGAACGAGCAGTGCTTC. Amino acids: CASSSSRDSMNEQCF.